Listed below are T cell receptor beta chains from one sample, sequenced in a study of T cell responses to AZD1222 COVID-19 vaccine. This table comes from immunoSEQ multiplex PCR, and its TCRdb copy is limited to in-frame clones, with some not included. The sample lists some 120,000 clones; about 88% were seen once. The sample in question was peripheral blood, obtained on day 0 of AZD1222 vaccination. The receptors here all came from an adult in good health. The CDR3 runs from the conserved cysteine through the conserved F or W. D genes are given only for firm matches. Expanded clones are given a class, and other clones once, few, many or no size at all.

NA	NA	TRBV3-1/TRBV3-2	TRBJ1-6	CASSQEGEGRGVNSPLHF	TGTGCCAGCAGCCAAGAGGGCGAGGGACGGGGGGTAAATTCACCCCTCCACTTT
NA	once	TRBV6-5	TRBJ1-1	CASSYSLWDNGEAFF	TGTGCCAGCAGTTACTCGTTGTGGGATAACGGTGAAGCTTTCTTT
NA	NA	TRBV3-1/TRBV3-2	TRBJ1-2	CASSQRGSYGYTF	TGTGCCAGCAGCCAACGGGGTAGCTATGGCTACACCTTC
NA	NA	TRBV6-2/TRBV6-3	TRBJ2-5	CASSPQGRWETQYF	TGTGCCAGCAGTCCCCAGGGCCGATGGGAGACCCAGTACTTC
NA	NA	TRBV30	TRBJ2-2	CAWSVANTGELFF	TGTGCCTGGAGTGTCGCCAACACCGGGGAGCTGTTTTTT
NA	NA	TRBV18	TRBJ2-3	CASSTRGALTDTQYF	TGTGCCAGCTCAACGAGGGGGGCCCTGACAGATACGCAGTATTTT
NA	NA	TRBV7-7	TRBJ2-3	CASSPGLRDTDTQYF	TGTGCCAGCAGCCCTGGATTGAGGGACACAGATACGCAGTATTTT
TRBD1	NA	TRBV18	TRBJ1-6	CASSPRQGTGTNSPLHF	TGTGCCAGCTCACCACGACAGGGGACAGGAACTAATTCACCCCTCCACTTT
NA	NA	TRBV2	TRBJ2-7	CASSPDLEQYF	TGTGCCAGCAGTCCCGACTTAGAGCAGTACTTC
TRBD1	NA	TRBV29-1	TRBJ1-5	CSVSQGGRQPQHF	TGCAGCGTTTCCCAGGGGGGTCGTCAGCCCCAGCATTTT
NA	NA	TRBV7-9	TRBJ1-6	CASSRELPPLHF	TGTGCCAGCAGCAGGGAGTTGCCACCCCTCCACTTT
NA	NA	TRBV9	TRBJ2-5	CASSVRDSRETQYF	TGTGCCAGCAGCGTAAGGGATTCGAGAGAGACCCAGTACTTC
NA	NA	TRBV2	TRBJ1-5	CASSQGNGGLPQHF	TGTGCCAGCAGTCAGGGGAACGGGGGTTTGCCCCAGCATTTT
TRBD1	NA	TRBV7-9	TRBJ1-3	CASSLGDRGYDTGNTIYF	TGTGCCAGCAGCTTAGGGGACAGGGGGTATGATACTGGAAACACCATATATTTT
NA	NA	TRBV12-5	TRBJ1-2	CASGLKGPERPETNYGYTF	TGTGCTAGTGGTTTGAAGGGGCCTGAACGACCAGAGACTAACTATGGCTACACCTTC
TRBD2	NA	TRBV27	TRBJ2-3	CASSFGGGRLRTDTQYF	TGTGCCAGCAGTTTCGGCGGGGGGAGACTACGGACAGATACGCAGTATTTT
NA	NA	TRBV7-6	TRBJ2-7	CASSLVAGAYYEQYF	TGTGCCAGCAGCTTAGTGGCAGGGGCGTACTACGAGCAGTACTTC
NA	once	TRBV27	TRBJ2-3	CASSLVDPSTDTQYF	TGTGCCAGCAGTTTAGTGGATCCTAGCACAGATACGCAGTATTTT
NA	once	TRBV2	TRBJ1-4	CASSEALGGQGEKLFF	TGTGCCAGCAGTGAAGCGCTTGGGGGGCAGGGTGAAAAACTGTTTTTT
TRBD2	NA	TRBV9	TRBJ2-7	CASSVGNSGIYEQYF	TGTGCCAGCAGCGTAGGAAATAGCGGGATCTACGAGCAGTACTTC
NA	NA	TRBV14	TRBJ2-2	CASSQRLGVTGELFF	TGTGCCAGCAGCCAAAGACTAGGGGTCACCGGGGAGCTGTTTTTT
TRBD1	NA	TRBV9	TRBJ1-3	CASSVAGQGNGNTIYF	TGTGCCAGCAGCGTAGCCGGACAGGGGAACGGGAACACCATATATTTT
NA	NA	TRBV28	TRBJ2-7	CASRSKWYEQYF	TGTGCCAGCAGGAGCAAATGGTACGAGCAGTACTTC
NA	NA	TRBV3-1/TRBV3-2	TRBJ2-7	CASSQPQGGSYEQYF	TGTGCCAGCAGCCAGCCCCAGGGTGGCTCCTACGAGCAGTACTTC
TRBD2	once	TRBV29-1	TRBJ2-7	CSVGLAGYEQYF	TGCAGCGTGGGACTAGCGGGTTACGAGCAGTACTTC
NA	once	TRBV18	TRBJ2-7	CASSPAPHEQYF	TGTGCCAGCTCACCGGCCCCCCACGAGCAGTACTTC
NA	NA	TRBV3-1/TRBV3-2	TRBJ2-7	CASSPLGPTYEQYF	TGTGCCAGCAGCCCCCTGGGACCCACCTACGAGCAGTACTTC
NA	NA	TRBV5-6	TRBJ1-2	CASSSGLFGYTF	TGTGCCAGCAGCTCAGGGTTGTTTGGCTACACCTTC
TRBD2	NA	TRBV10-3	TRBJ2-7	CAISESGGRRYEQYF	TGTGCCATCAGTGAGTCGGGCGGGAGAAGGTACGAGCAGTACTTC
NA	NA	TRBV25-1	TRBJ2-5	CASSEDSLGRETQYF	TGTGCCAGCAGTGAAGACTCTTTGGGCAGGGAGACCCAGTACTTC
TRBD1	NA	TRBV7-2	TRBJ1-4	CASSVQGAGEKLFF	TGTGCCAGCAGCGTCCAGGGGGCCGGCGAAAAACTGTTTTTT
NA	NA	TRBV5-6	TRBJ1-1	CASSPGFGVTFF	TGTGCCAGCAGCCCGGGCTTTGGTGTGACTTTCTTT
NA	NA	TRBV2	TRBJ2-7	CASSEFGGNHYEQYF	TGTGCCAGCAGTGAATTTGGAGGGAACCACTACGAGCAGTACTTC
TRBD1	once	TRBV6-6	TRBJ1-2	CASSWDRANYGYTF	TGTGCCAGCAGCTGGGACAGGGCCAACTATGGCTACACCTTC
NA	NA	TRBV5-4	TRBJ2-1	CASSSPMGHEQFF	TGTGCCAGCAGCTCCCCTATGGGGCATGAGCAGTTCTTC
NA	NA	TRBV10-1	TRBJ2-7	CASSESLAGTYEQYF	TGCGCCAGCAGTGAGTCCCTAGCTGGTACCTACGAGCAGTACTTC
NA	NA	TRBV27	TRBJ1-5	CASSSDSSRSQPQHF	TGTGCCAGCAGTTCGGACAGCTCCCGATCCCAGCCCCAGCATTTT